This note documents a single TCR beta chain sequence. The antigen is undetermined. Pooling was applied to second doses at about 4 or about 12 weeks. This entry is derived from a study of T cell responses to AZD1222 COVID-19 vaccine. Study results and caveats: The study found Spike-specific TCR breadth and depth rose after two AZD1222 doses.

Method: immunoSEQ multiplex PCR; TCRdb's copy keeps in-frame clones and lacks some. The sample has 170,000 or so clones, 88% seen once; the top ten hold around a tenth. The specimen was peripheral blood, collected 28 days after the second AZD1222 dose. This sequence was found in an adult who received the AZD1222 COVID-19 vaccine.

The CDR3 nucleotides are TGTGCCATCAGTGGGCCCGGCCTAGATTGGAATGAGCAGTTCTTC. Residues: CAISGPGLDWNEQFF. The chain links TRBV10-3 to TRBJ2-1; no firm D call. V lost 4 bases to trimming and J lost 7 bases, with 17 bases between them. The CDR3 contains 15 residues. Per germline, CDR1 ENHRY and CDR2 SYGVKD.